This paragraph reports one T cell receptor (beta chain). Its antigen is currently unknown. These data come from a study of post-analysis software for immune sequencing data. Tagging with unique molecular identifiers was a feature of the TCR beta cDNA libraries. Input of about 0.85 to 10 million T cells yielded 500,000 to 650,000 cDNA molecules. TCRdb processed the PCR reads anew with MiXCR; each CDR3 protein has one entry. This sample yields about 770,000 distinct CDR3 sequences, of which 35% to 55% are seen a single time; approximately 4.4% belongs to the top ten. Per the germline V gene, CDR1 is MNHNY and CDR2 is SVGAGI (reference sequence). V dropped 6 bases and J dropped 6; count of bases not matched to a gene: 15. The CDR3 spans 16 residues. Study results and caveats: Patients had higher frequencies than controls of about five TRBV segments, including TRBV5-6, TRBV5-1 and TRBV20-1.

The receptor's source is a girl aged 10 to 17 with multiple sclerosis. The V call is TRBV6-6, the J call TRBJ1-2, with 8 bases identical to TRBD1. Sequenced: blood. The CDR3 nucleotides are TGTGCCAGCAGGCCGGATTTGCAGGGGGCGAAGGATGGCTACACCTTC. This translates into CASRPDLQGAKDGYTF.